This TCR beta chain derives from a study of identical twins. With 2 bases clipped from V and 8 bases from J, the junction kept 11 bases outside the gene matches. The CDR3 is 16 amino acids. In germline, CDR1 is ENHRY, CDR2 SYGVKD. TCRdb passed the 5' RACE reads through MiXCR, listing each CDR3 protein once. The sample shows roughly 570,000 distinct CDR3 sequences, around 9.6% of them seen only once. The same data also contributed to another study, on yellow fever vaccine responses in identical twins.

What was sequenced was PBMCs. The receptor comes from a woman younger than 35 in good health. This sequence joins TRBV10-3 and TRBJ2-1; 8 bases fit TRBD2. CDR3 sequence: CAISEPGAGVWDEQFF. DNA of the CDR3: TGTGCCATCAGTGAGCCGGGAGCGGGAGTGTGGGATGAGCAGTTCTTC.